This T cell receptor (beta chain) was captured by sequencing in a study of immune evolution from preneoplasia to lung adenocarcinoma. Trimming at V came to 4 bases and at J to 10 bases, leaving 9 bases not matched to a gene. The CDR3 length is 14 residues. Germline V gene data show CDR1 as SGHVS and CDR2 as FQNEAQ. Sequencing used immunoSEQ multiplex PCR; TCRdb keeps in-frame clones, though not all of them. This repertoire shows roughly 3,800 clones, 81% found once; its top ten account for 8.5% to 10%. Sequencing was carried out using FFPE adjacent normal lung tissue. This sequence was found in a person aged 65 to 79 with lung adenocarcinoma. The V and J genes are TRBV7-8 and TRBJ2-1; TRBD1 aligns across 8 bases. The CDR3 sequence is CASSSRTGQQEQFF. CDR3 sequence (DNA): TGTGCCAGCAGCTCACGGACAGGGCAGCAGGAGCAGTTCTTC.